These 22 T cell receptor beta chains came from one sample sequenced in a study of shared clonotypes between healthy human individuals. Assay used: immunoSEQ multiplex PCR; TCRdb lists only in-frame clones, some missing. This sample yields a few million clones, of which 85% to 95% are seen a single time; 0.37% belongs to the top ten. Sample: naive CD4+ T cells from PBMCs. The subset was: CD45RA+ positively selected. The receptors stem from a man aged 18 to 29 in good health. Some clones in this sample may be carry-over from other donors' samples.

The chain combines TRBV7-3 with TRBJ1-1; no definite D call. Germline V lookup: CDR1 SGHTA, CDR2 FQGTGA. The length of the CDR3 is 13 residues. V was shortened by 5 bases and J by 10 bases, with 17 bases between the two germline ends. CDR3 sequence reads: CASSPDRVGGAFF. The CDR3, as DNA: TGTGCCAGCAGCCCCGACCGTGTTGGTGGAGCTTTCTTT.

The chain recombines TRBV30 with TRBJ2-2; D is perhaps TRBD1 or TRBD2 (7 bases each). The CDR3 is 14 residues long. V lost 3 bases to trimming and J lost 5 bases, with 13 bases between them. From germline, CDR1 is GTSNPN and CDR2 SVGIG (reference sequence). Here the CDR3 DNA reads TGTGCCTGGAGGTCAGGGGGGGGAACCGGGGAGCTGTTTTTT. It specifies CAWRSGGGTGELFF.

This clone was found a few times. The CDR3: CASSFVGNEKLFF. CDR3 in DNA: TGTGCCAGCAGTTTTGTCGGGAATGAAAAACTGTTTTTT. The rearrangement joins TRBV27 to TRBJ1-4; D is unresolved. Germline CDR1 is MNHEY and CDR2 is SMNVEV (reference sequence). This CDR3 contains 13 residues. Trimming removed 3 bases at V and 5 bases at J, with 7 bases between.

The chain is built from TRBV28 and TRBJ2-7; possible D gene TRBD2, 5 bases. Germline V gene lookup returns CDR1 MDHEN and CDR2 SYDVKM. This CDR3 is built from 16 residues. Trimming cost V 7 bases and J 2 bases, with 21 bases left between them. In DNA form, the CDR3 reads TGTGCCAGCAACCTGGGGAGACCTTCAATTCCCTACGAGCAGTACTTC. This codes for CASNLGRPSIPYEQYF.

V gene TRBV9 combines with J gene TRBJ2-1, with 10 bases aligning to TRBD2. Germline CDR1 reads SGDLS; CDR2 reads YYNGEE. J gave up 5 bases and V 3 bases, and 5 bases lay outside the gene matches. CDR3 length: 15 amino acids. CDR3 amino acids: CASSALAGVNNEQFF. In DNA form, the CDR3 reads TGTGCCAGCAGCGCCCTAGCGGGGGTAAACAATGAGCAGTTCTTC.

The chain uses TRBV28 and TRBJ2-2; D perhaps matches TRBD1 (6 bases). Germline CDR1 and CDR2: MDHEN and SYDVKM. V dropped 5 bases and J dropped 6 bases, with 13 bases sitting between them. The CDR3 has 14 residues. The CDR3 sequence is CASSPRQGSGELFF. CDR3 bases: TGTGCCAGCAGTCCACGTCAGGGGTCCGGGGAGCTGTTTTTT.

This chain links TRBV2 with TRBJ2-2; either TRBD1 or TRBD2 may fit D (6 bases each). Germline CDR1 is SNHLY and CDR2 is FYNNEI. The CDR3 contains 15 residues. Trimming removed 7 bases from V and 5 bases from J, with 17 bases in between. The CDR3 nucleotides read TGTGCCAGCACAGGGGAACGGGGGTGGACCGGGGAGCTGTTTTTT. Protein product: CASTGERGWTGELFF.

The chain combines TRBV6-5 with TRBJ2-7, with 12 bases that match TRBD2. Trimming at V came to 6 bases and at J to 3 bases, leaving 3 bases not matched to a gene. CDR1 and CDR2 (germline): MNHEY, SVGAGI. The CDR3 extends over 14 amino acids. CDR3: CASSPSGRGYEQYF. Here the CDR3 DNA reads TGTGCCAGCAGCCCTAGCGGGAGGGGCTACGAGCAGTACTTC.

The chain links TRBV5-1 to TRBJ2-6; D could derive from TRBD1 or TRBD2 (5 bases each). The CDR3 contains 17 residues. Deletions cut 4 bases from V and 4 bases from J, with 18 bases between. CDR1 SGHRS and CDR2 YFSETQ come from the germline V gene. CDR3 coding DNA: TGCGCCAGCAGCCTAGGCAGGGAGTCTGCCGGGGCCAACGTCCTGACTTTC. This gives the protein CASSLGRESAGANVLTF.

The chain uses TRBV5-1 and TRBJ1-6; no firm D call. Looked up from germline, CDR1 is SGHRS and CDR2 is YFSETQ. The CDR3 covers 17 residues. V was shortened by 0 bases and J by 8 bases, with 18 bases between the two germline ends. The CDR3 DNA sequence: TGCGCCAGCAGCTTGGCCGCAGTCCTCCCTGGCGATTCACCCCTCCACTTT. Translated: CASSLAAVLPGDSPLHF.

This rearrangement joins TRBV19 to TRBJ2-1; D may be TRBD2 (5 bases). The V and J ends lost 3 bases and 10 bases respectively, with 7 bases between them. The CDR3 length is 11 residues. Germline V gene lookup returns CDR1 LNHDA and CDR2 SQIVND (reference sequence). CDR3 in amino acids: CASSIRGEQFF. DNA for the CDR3: TGTGCCAGTAGTATTCGGGGAGAGCAGTTCTTC. Full variable domain (missing parts from reference TRBV19 and TRBJ2-1): DGGITQSPKYLFRKEGQNVTLSCEQNLNHDAMYWYRQDPGQGLRLIYYSQIVNDFQKGDIAEGYSVSREKKESFPLTVTSAQKNPTAFYLCASSIRGEQFFGPGTRLTVL.

This chain uses TRBV7-9 with TRBJ2-7; perhaps TRBD2 as D (6 bases). The CDR3 covers 14 residues. CDR1 is SEHNR and CDR2 is FQNEAQ in the germline V gene (reference sequence). The V end was cut by 1 base, the J end by 2 bases, with 9 bases between. The DNA for the CDR3 is TGTGCCAGCAGCTTAGTGCGGGATACCTACGAGCAGTACTTC. Translating gives CASSLVRDTYEQYF.

The J gene is TRBJ1-2, the V gene TRBV5-1; D is unclear. This CDR3 comprises 15 residues. Trimming removed 1 base from V and 8 bases from J, with 18 bases in between. Germline CDR1 is SGHRS and CDR2 is YFSETQ. CDR3 DNA sequence: TGCGCCAGCAGCTTGTGGTCGGAGCAGGCAGGAGGCTACACCTTC. It specifies CASSLWSEQAGGYTF.

The rearrangement links TRBV28 to TRBJ1-1; no firm D call. Germline V gene lookup returns CDR1 MDHEN and CDR2 SYDVKM. The CDR3 is made up of 14 amino acids. V was shortened by 5 bases and J by 6 bases, with 16 bases between the two germline ends. For the CDR3, the DNA is TGTGCCAGCAGTCCTACTCCGACTACAGCTGAAGCTTTCTTT. The encoded protein is CASSPTPTTAEAFF.

The table lists this clone with a few counts. The chain recombines TRBV28 with TRBJ1-2; TRBD1 might be the D (6 bases). The V end lost 5 bases, the J end lost 0 bases, and 13 bases lay between the germline ends. Germline assignment: CDR1 MDHEN and CDR2 SYDVKM. The CDR3 runs to 15 residues. CDR3: CASSLQGRANYGYTF. CDR3 coding DNA: TGTGCCAGCAGTCTCCAGGGGAGGGCTAACTATGGCTACACCTTC.

The V and J genes are TRBV2 and TRBJ2-3; D gene uncertain. Germline CDR1 SNHLY, CDR2 FYNNEI. V shed 7 bases and J shed 2 bases, with 10 bases lying between them. The CDR3 covers 13 residues. In DNA, the CDR3 is TGTGCCAGCACTACTCTCCTCACAGATACGCAGTATTTT. This sequence encodes CASTTLLTDTQYF.

V and J are TRBV6-1 and TRBJ2-7; TRBD1 matches at 9 bases. Germline lookup yields CDR1 MNHNS and CDR2 SASEGT. There are 15 residues in the CDR3. The V and J ends lost 2 bases and 1 base, in that order; junction bases with no gene match: 3. Here the CDR3 DNA reads TGTGCCAGCAGTGAACCGGGACAGGGATCCTACGAGCAGTACTTC. Protein sequence: CASSEPGQGSYEQYF.

The V call is TRBV4-1, the J call TRBJ1-3; D gene unclear. V lost 4 bases to trimming and J lost 0 bases, with 10 bases between them. The V gene's germline CDR1 is MGHRA and CDR2 YSYEKL. The CDR3 loop spans 15 amino acids. The CDR3 region is CASSRASSSGNTIYF. The CDR3 DNA reads TGCGCCAGCAGCCGAGCATCTAGCTCTGGAAACACCATATATTTT.

The chain employs TRBV4-2 and TRBJ2-5; no reliable D call. Trimming took 3 bases from V and 7 from J, leaving 6 bases between them. Germline CDR1 reads LGHNA; CDR2 reads YNFKEQ. This CDR3 has 11 amino acids. The CDR3 DNA follows: TGTGCCAGCAGCCAGGGCACGACCCAGTACTTC. The encoded protein is CASSQGTTQYF.

CDR3 coding DNA: TGTGCCAGCAGTTCCCTACTTTGGGAAAAACTGTTTTTT. Its protein is CASSSLLWEKLFF. The V and J genes are TRBV28 and TRBJ1-4; no clear D gene. The V end was cut by 4 bases, the J end by 8 bases, with 11 bases between. CDR1 and CDR2 (germline): MDHEN, SYDVKM. CDR3 size: 13 residues. Based on the CDR3 plus reference TRBV28 and TRBJ1-4, the full variable domain is DVKVTQSSRYLVKRTGEKVFLECVQDMDHENMFWYRQDPGLGLRLIYFSYDVKMKEKGDIPEGYSVSREKKERFSLILESASTNQTSMYLCASSSLLWEKLFFGSGTQLSVL.

The chain has TRBV4-1 and TRBJ2-2; D unresolved. V lost 0 bases and J lost 1, with 15 bases in between. The CDR3 is 18 residues long. Germline CDR1 is MGHRA and CDR2 is YSYEKL. This chain's CDR3 is CASSQDQGKARNTGELFF. Written as DNA, the CDR3 is TGCGCCAGCAGCCAAGATCAAGGGAAGGCGAGGAACACCGGGGAGCTGTTTTTT.

The chain is built from TRBV11-2 and TRBJ2-1, with 7 positions matching TRBD2. V shed 3 bases and J 1 base; nucleotides not matched to a gene: 6. There are 16 residues in the CDR3. Per germline, CDR1 SGHAT and CDR2 FQNNGV. The CDR3 reads CASSFPPGRSYNEQFF. As DNA, the CDR3 is TGTGCCAGCAGCTTCCCCCCCGGGAGGTCCTACAATGAGCAGTTCTTC.